This is a list of T cell receptor beta chains from one sample in a study of CXCR3-negative and CXCR3-positive naive CD8 T cells. TCRdb processed the 5' RACE reads again and assigns one entry to each CDR3 protein, with no DNA. This repertoire includes about 150,000 distinct CDR3 sequences. The sequencing input was naive CXCR3+ CD8+ T cells from blood. All receptors come from a human donor in good health. Some clones in this sample may be carry-over from other donors' samples. The CDR3 runs from the conserved cysteine through the conserved F or W. Each record gives: J gene, V gene, CDR3 protein.

TRBJ1-3,TRBV21-1,CASSKVRDRTKKSSGNTIYF
TRBJ1-2,TRBV12-3/TRBV12-4,CACQGSGYGYTF
TRBJ2-2,TRBV9,CASSVPSGGHTGELFF
TRBJ1-1,TRBV20-1,CSAGWDRRANTEAFF
TRBJ2-5,TRBV7-2,CASSTGDRVWETQYF
TRBJ1-5,TRBV12-3/TRBV12-4,CASTGGGNQPQHF
TRBJ2-7,TRBV2,CASRGGSDRPGEQYF
TRBJ2-5,TRBV20-1,CSARLAGVWETQYF
TRBJ2-7,TRBV4-1,CASSQIRDRYYEQYF
TRBJ1-1,TRBV19,CASKDRGDNTEAFF
TRBJ2-7,TRBV10-2,CASSWSPISYEQYF
TRBJ2-7,TRBV5-1,CASSLGRQGWTYEQYF
TRBJ1-1,TRBV28,CASSHRELNTEAFF
TRBJ1-1,TRBV4-2,CASSQDNEAFF
TRBJ1-2,TRBV6-6,CASSYLGQGARRDGYTF
TRBJ2-3,TRBV10-3,CAISVSVDTQYF
TRBJ1-1,TRBV10-3,CAISESGGRNTEAFF
TRBJ1-1,TRBV12-3/TRBV12-4,CASSLGRGTEAFF
TRBJ2-1,TRBV6-5,CASSYSSSGRGNEQFF
TRBJ2-5,TRBV15,CATYGGGGETQYF
TRBJ2-5,TRBV29-1,CSVEEGGGETQYF
TRBJ2-7,TRBV20-1,CSAPTGGTDEQYF
TRBJ2-1,TRBV5-1,CASSLPTGDNEQFF
TRBJ2-1,TRBV19,CASSLTLGLADNEQFF
TRBJ2-1,TRBV28,CASSYPGRNEQFF
TRBJ2-7,TRBV7-6,CASSLVWGNEQYF
TRBJ1-1,TRBV6-5,CASSYFKGPTEAFF
TRBJ1-1,TRBV7-2,CASSPFWGGTEAFF
TRBJ1-2,TRBV5-1,CASSVLETGDYGYTF
TRBJ2-1,TRBV7-9,CASSLDPYNEQFF
TRBJ1-2,TRBV5-4,CAYRERGTGPWSYTF
TRBJ2-1,TRBV29-1,CSVVRGNEQFF
TRBJ1-5,TRBV19,CASSIPPVSNQPQHF
TRBJ1-1,TRBV28,CASSLWEDSRTEAFF
TRBJ2-5,TRBV28,CNLALDTSGRASEETQYF
TRBJ2-1,TRBV28,CASSLRGTGYSYNEQFF
TRBJ2-3,TRBV7-9,CASSLAGGLFGTDTQYF
TRBJ2-2,TRBV7-9,CASSATNTRELFF
TRBJ1-1,TRBV6-5,CASSLAGPAEAFF
TRBJ2-7,TRBV20-1,CSAFGQGLLEQYF
TRBJ1-1,TRBV7-2,CASSFTRGVMNTEAFF
TRBJ2-1,TRBV20-1,CSARDQTRKPGTSDNEQSF
TRBJ2-5,TRBV27,CASSLGVLETQYF
TRBJ2-1,TRBV6-1,CASSRLAGGPSEQFF
TRBJ2-3,TRBV9,CASSSGLATDTQYF
TRBJ1-2,TRBV5-1,CASSLVWGGDGYTF
TRBJ1-1,TRBV2,CASSDTGGTEAFF
TRBJ2-7,TRBV20-1,CSAYDFYEQYF
TRBJ2-7,TRBV12-3/TRBV12-4,CASSLVQRGDEQYF